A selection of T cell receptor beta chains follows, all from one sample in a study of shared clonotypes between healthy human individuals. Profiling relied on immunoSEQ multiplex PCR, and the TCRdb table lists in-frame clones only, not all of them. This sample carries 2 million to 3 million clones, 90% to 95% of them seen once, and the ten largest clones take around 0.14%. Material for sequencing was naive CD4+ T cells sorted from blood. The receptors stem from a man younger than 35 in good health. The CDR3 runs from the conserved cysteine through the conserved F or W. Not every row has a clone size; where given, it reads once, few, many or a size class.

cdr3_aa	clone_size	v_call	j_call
CASSDSVRNDHNEQFF	-	TRBV6-4	TRBJ2-1
CAWSVPGVGGYTF	-	TRBV30	TRBJ1-2
CASSSDRAVMNSPLHF	once	TRBV7-8	TRBJ1-6
CASSPRTGDNYGYTF	-	TRBV18	TRBJ1-2
CASSLGSRGGETQYF	-	TRBV11-3	TRBJ2-5
CAWSVRGWYQETQYF	-	TRBV30	TRBJ2-5
CASSLGGTGGVLNEQFF	-	TRBV7-9	TRBJ2-1
CASSVLGTSGGNEQFF	-	TRBV9	TRBJ2-1
CAWTGWVNSPLHF	-	TRBV30	TRBJ1-6
CASTPQGAGELFF	-	TRBV19	TRBJ2-2
CASRPAGVSYNEQFF	-	TRBV6-5	TRBJ2-1
CASRGRTGNTEAFF	-	TRBV25-1	TRBJ1-1
CAIGQGSNQPQHF	-	TRBV10-3	TRBJ1-5
CASSEPEVPGQHNEKLFF	once	TRBV6-1	TRBJ1-4
CASSPGTGWNEQFF	-	TRBV18	TRBJ2-1
CASSLGKNTNTGELFF	-	TRBV5-6	TRBJ2-2
CAISEGTTIGELFF	-	TRBV10-3	TRBJ2-2
CASSVGTGNQPQHF	few	TRBV7-2	TRBJ1-5
CASSQDWGTISYEQYF	-	TRBV4-3	TRBJ2-7
CASSLRARVGQPQHF	-	TRBV5-6	TRBJ1-5
CASSLLTSSDTQYF	-	TRBV5-4	TRBJ2-3
CASSLAGSSYNEQFF	-	TRBV7-6	TRBJ2-1
CASSPGQVATNEKLFF	-	TRBV19	TRBJ1-4
CASSPGVGQGGQPQHF	-	TRBV5-1	TRBJ1-5
CASKLFGTSGATNTGELFF	-	TRBV4-1	TRBJ2-2
CASSLASQGVEKLFF	-	TRBV7-2	TRBJ1-4
CATSSDILETQYF	-	TRBV15	TRBJ2-5
CASSLPKDGLGYNEQFF	-	TRBV7-9	TRBJ2-1
CASSDTGLASTDTQYF	-	TRBV9	TRBJ2-3
CASSVGAGDSYEQYF	-	TRBV9	TRBJ2-7
CASSRTGGDGEAFF	-	TRBV7-9	TRBJ1-1
CASSQDRSPATNEKLFF	-	TRBV27	TRBJ1-4
CASSSMSGVNYGYTF	-	TRBV5-4	TRBJ1-2
CASSSGTPNTGELFF	-	TRBV7-3	TRBJ2-2
CASSLAEIYGYTF	-	TRBV7-9	TRBJ1-2
CASSEFGTSLDEQYF	-	TRBV10-1	TRBJ2-7
CASSPTGQGAYTIYF	-	TRBV18	TRBJ1-3
CASSPGYRETQYF	once	TRBV5-1	TRBJ2-5
CASSVAGGMADTQYF	-	TRBV9	TRBJ2-3
CASSLEGTTDTQYF	-	TRBV5-1	TRBJ2-3
CASSPTGTAGHNEQFF	once	TRBV28	TRBJ2-1
CASSLGRTEETQYF	-	TRBV18	TRBJ2-5
CASSKVDRQAGNTIYF	-	TRBV21-1	TRBJ1-3
CATRQGYEQYF	-	TRBV19	TRBJ2-7
CATTDKIAKNIQYF	-	TRBV6-6	TRBJ2-4
CAISEKPDTQYF	-	TRBV10-3	TRBJ2-3
CASSREGPSYNEQFF	-	TRBV10-3	TRBJ2-1
CASSLGGQAAGGYTF	-	TRBV7-8	TRBJ1-2
CASSQEPYNQPQHF	few	TRBV4-3	TRBJ1-5
CSVSRWGTEAFF	-	TRBV29-1	TRBJ1-1
CASSARLAGETQYF	-	TRBV6-1	TRBJ2-5